This paragraph reports one TCR beta chain. The entry originates in a study of T cell responses to AZD1222 COVID-19 vaccine. CDR3 size: 16 residues. The V gene's germline CDR1 is MGHRA and CDR2 YSYEKL. Deletions cut 3 bases from V and 3 bases from J, with 12 bases between. Only in-frame clones appear in the TCRdb table, and some are missing; sequencing was by immunoSEQ multiplex PCR. The sample lists fewer than 30,000 clones, 93% occurring once. The sequencing used peripheral blood, collected on day 0 of AZD1222 vaccination. The source of this sequence is an adult in good health. The gene calls are TRBV4-1 and TRBJ2-6; a weak D match, TRBD1 (6 bases). CDR3 in amino acids: CASSHPTGLGANVLTF. CDR3 DNA sequence: TGCGCCAGCAGCCACCCCACAGGGCTTGGGGCCAACGTCCTGACTTTC.